A selection of T cell receptor beta chains follows, all from one sample in a study of early T cells in non-severe SARS-CoV-2 infection. One entry per CDR3 protein, called by TCRdb with MiXCR from the 5' RACE reads. This table has about 64,000 distinct CDR3 sequences, roughly 18% appearing once. Here the sequenced sample was whole blood, taken at baseline. The receptors derive from an adult who was a healthcare worker with PCR-confirmed SARS-CoV-2 infection or an uninfected control (not recorded which). CDR3s include the opening cysteine and the closing phenylalanine or tryptophan. The D gene is left open where the match is weak. Clone sizes are given selectively: once, few, many, or a class where the clone is expanded.

v_gene: TRBV7-6; abundance: .; j_gene: TRBJ1-3; d_gene: .; CDR3nt: TGTGCCAGCAGCTTAAGCCAGGGGGGAAACACCATATATTTT; CDR3aa: CASSLSQGGNTIYF
v_gene: TRBV29-1; abundance: medium-sized; j_gene: TRBJ1-1; d_gene: TRBD1; CDR3nt: TGCAGCGTCACAGGGGGCATTGTGAACACTGAAGCTTTCTTT; CDR3aa: CSVTGGIVNTEAFF
v_gene: TRBV7-8; abundance: few; j_gene: TRBJ2-5; d_gene: TRBD1; CDR3nt: TGTGCCAGCAGCTCCTACTCGGGACAGGTGGGAGAGACCCAGTACTTC; CDR3aa: CASSSYSGQVGETQYF
v_gene: TRBV29-1; abundance: .; j_gene: TRBJ2-7; d_gene: .; CDR3nt: TGCAGCGTCCGTACAGCCTACGTGCAGTACTTC; CDR3aa: CSVRTAYVQYF
v_gene: TRBV6-2/TRBV6-3; abundance: .; j_gene: TRBJ2-2; d_gene: .; CDR3nt: TGTGCCAGCAGTTACACTGCCACCGGGGAGCTGTTTTTT; CDR3aa: CASSYTATGELFF
v_gene: TRBV5-6; abundance: few; j_gene: TRBJ2-5; d_gene: .; CDR3nt: TGTGCCAGCAGCTGGGGAGAGGGGCACCAAGAGACCCAGTACTTC; CDR3aa: CASSWGEGHQETQYF
v_gene: TRBV3-1; abundance: many; j_gene: TRBJ1-1; d_gene: .; CDR3nt: TGTGCCAGCAGCCCATGGAGACAGACGAACACTGAAGCTTTCTTT; CDR3aa: CASSPWRQTNTEAFF
v_gene: TRBV28; abundance: many; j_gene: TRBJ1-1; d_gene: .; CDR3nt: TGTGCCAGCAGTTTACACTTCCGAGGAGGGGAAGCTTTCTTT; CDR3aa: CASSLHFRGGEAFF
v_gene: TRBV5-5; abundance: many; j_gene: TRBJ2-1; d_gene: .; CDR3nt: TGTGCCAGCAGCCTCCGGGGGTGGGATGTCGGTGAGCAGTTCTTC; CDR3aa: CASSLRGWDVGEQFF
v_gene: TRBV20-1; abundance: few; j_gene: TRBJ1-6; d_gene: .; CDR3nt: TGCAGTGCTACGTCCGTGGCTGGAGGGTCACCCCTCCACTTT; CDR3aa: CSATSVAGGSPLHF
v_gene: TRBV3-1; abundance: .; j_gene: TRBJ2-1; d_gene: .; CDR3nt: TGTGCCAGCAGCCAGGCAAGGATTGACAATGAGCAGTTCTTC; CDR3aa: CASSQARIDNEQFF
v_gene: TRBV6-2/TRBV6-3; abundance: .; j_gene: TRBJ2-7; d_gene: TRBD2; CDR3nt: TGTGCCAGCAGCTCAACTAGCGGGAACGAGCAGTACTTC; CDR3aa: CASSSTSGNEQYF
v_gene: TRBV2; abundance: few; j_gene: TRBJ1-1; d_gene: .; CDR3nt: TGTGCCAGCATTGAGACCGAGACATTGAACACTGAAGCTTTCTTT; CDR3aa: CASIETETLNTEAFF
v_gene: TRBV5-1; abundance: .; j_gene: TRBJ1-1; d_gene: .; CDR3nt: TGCGCCAGCAGCTCCTTCGCGGGGAATGAAGCTTTCTTT; CDR3aa: CASSSFAGNEAFF
v_gene: TRBV7-7; abundance: many; j_gene: TRBJ2-2; d_gene: TRBD2; CDR3nt: TGTGCCAGCAGCCCAGATTCGGGACTAGCGGGAATGAACACCGGGGAGCTGTTTTTT; CDR3aa: CASSPDSGLAGMNTGELFF
v_gene: TRBV2; abundance: few; j_gene: TRBJ1-1; d_gene: .; CDR3nt: TGTGCCAGCAGTGATTACCCTTTGAACACTGAAGCTTTCTTT; CDR3aa: CASSDYPLNTEAFF
v_gene: TRBV6-4; abundance: .; j_gene: TRBJ2-2; d_gene: .; CDR3nt: TGTGCCAGCAGTGAGGGAGAGACCGGGGAGCTGTTTTTT; CDR3aa: CASSEGETGELFF
v_gene: TRBV9; abundance: few; j_gene: TRBJ2-7; d_gene: .; CDR3nt: TGTGCCAGCAGCTTCAGTAGCGTATCCTACGAGCAGTACTTC; CDR3aa: CASSFSSVSYEQYF
v_gene: TRBV7-9; abundance: few; j_gene: TRBJ2-1; d_gene: .; CDR3nt: TGTGCCAGCAGCTTAGTCGTGGCTGGGGCAACCTACAATGAGCAGTTCTTC; CDR3aa: CASSLVVAGATYNEQFF
v_gene: TRBV30; abundance: few; j_gene: TRBJ2-7; d_gene: .; CDR3nt: TGTGCCTGGAGTGAGATAGGACTGAGCTCCTACGAGCAGTACTTC; CDR3aa: CAWSEIGLSSYEQYF
v_gene: TRBV14; abundance: .; j_gene: TRBJ2-3; d_gene: .; CDR3nt: TGTGCCAGCAGCCAAGATCTTTCGAGGTACACAGATACGCAGTATTTT; CDR3aa: CASSQDLSRYTDTQYF
v_gene: TRBV25-1; abundance: .; j_gene: TRBJ2-1; d_gene: .; CDR3nt: TGTGCCAGCAGAGGGAATAACAATGAGCAGTTCTTC; CDR3aa: CASRGNNNEQFF
v_gene: TRBV6-1; abundance: few; j_gene: TRBJ2-1; d_gene: .; CDR3nt: TGTGCCAGCACAGGACTCCTCGTAGGCAATGAGCAGTTCTTC; CDR3aa: CASTGLLVGNEQFF
v_gene: TRBV20-1; abundance: few; j_gene: TRBJ1-5; d_gene: TRBD1; CDR3nt: TGCAGTGCCCATGACAGGGTTAATCAGCCCCAGCATTTT; CDR3aa: CSAHDRVNQPQHF
v_gene: TRBV20-1; abundance: .; j_gene: TRBJ1-2; d_gene: TRBD1; CDR3nt: TGCAGTGCTAGGTCTGCAGGGGGCGGTAGCTACACCTTC; CDR3aa: CSARSAGGGSYTF
v_gene: TRBV6-2/TRBV6-3; abundance: .; j_gene: TRBJ2-1; d_gene: .; CDR3nt: TGTGCCAGCACTACAGGCTACAACTACAATGAGCAGTTCTTC; CDR3aa: CASTTGYNYNEQFF